This T cell receptor beta chain appears in the sequencing data of a study of T cell responses to AZD1222 COVID-19 vaccine. General observations from the study: In a largely white British group with more females than males, clonal diversity was possibly underestimated.

This clone was counted a few times. Its specificity is unknown. Trimming left V 4 bases short and J 6 bases short, with 12 bases between. CDR1 and CDR2 (germline): GTSNPN, SVGIG (reference sequence). This CDR3 contains 13 residues. This table comes from immunoSEQ multiplex PCR, and its TCRdb copy is limited to in-frame clones, with some not included. The table shows 200,000 or so clones, with over 80% occurring only once. The sample here was peripheral blood, taken on day 0 of AZD1222 vaccination. This sequence was found in an adult in good health. The V call is TRBV30, the J call TRBJ2-2, with D uncertain. CDR3 DNA sequence: TGTGCCTGGATACGTGGTGTCGCCGGGGAGCTGTTTTTT. Amino acids: CAWIRGVAGELFF.